What follows is one T cell receptor (beta chain) and its context. Sequencing used immunoSEQ multiplex PCR; TCRdb keeps in-frame clones, though not all of them. The table has roughly 220,000 clones, 88% seen once; the top ten hold roughly 2.7%. This entry is derived from a study of blood T cell repertoires in COVID-19. Participants, about 18 to 90 years old, spanned about 26 US areas. Donors in Cohort 3 counted as recovered after two negative PCRs, clearance, or symptom resolution. CDR3 length: 16 amino acids. Trimming cost V 0 bases and J 2 bases; bases outside gene matches: 5. Germline CDR1 reads MGHRA; CDR2 reads YSYEKL.

The sequencing input was PBMCs or T cells enriched from blood (not recorded which). The chain links TRBV4-1 to TRBJ2-5; 8 nucleotides match TRBD2. The sequence was collected from a woman aged 30 to 39 who had recovered from COVID-19. CDR3 sequence (DNA): TGCGCCAGCAGCCAAGATATTAGCGGGGATCAAGAGACCCAGTACTTC. Encoded protein: CASSQDISGDQETQYF.